These T cell receptor beta chains were read from a single sample in a study of blood T cell repertoires in COVID-19. The method was immunoSEQ multiplex PCR; TCRdb's version includes in-frame clones alone and lacks a portion of them. The data contain 90,000 to 110,000 clones, about 75% of them singletons. Sequencing used peripheral blood. The receptors derive from a woman between 70 and 85 years old with acute or convalescent COVID-19. CDR3s include the opening cysteine and the closing phenylalanine or tryptophan. The D gene is left open where the match is weak. Some rows have no size entry. The others give once, few or many, or a class for an expanded clone.

>NA|TRBJ1-2|TRBV6-6|NA
TGTGCCAGCGACGACTCTACCAGACGCTACACCTTC
CASDDSTRRYTF
>NA|TRBJ2-5|TRBV18|NA
TGTGCCAGCTCACATTATCAAGAGACCCAGTACTTC
CASSHYQETQYF
>NA|TRBJ1-2|TRBV30|NA
TGTGCCTGGAGTGCCCAGGCTTACTATGGCTACACCTTC
CAWSAQAYYGYTF
>TRBD1|TRBJ1-2|TRBV6-2/TRBV6-3|once
TGTGCCAGCAGTTACGTTAGGGGACAGAGGTCTTCCTATGGCTACACCTTC
CASSYVRGQRSSYGYTF
>NA|TRBJ1-6|TRBV7-8|NA
TGTGCCAGCAGCTTAGTCCCACTGGGCGTTGGTTCACCCCTCCACTTT
CASSLVPLGVGSPLHF
>NA|TRBJ1-3|TRBV3-1/TRBV3-2|once
TGTGCCAGCAGCCCTATACTTGGGAGCTCTGGAAACACCATATATTTT
CASSPILGSSGNTIYF
>NA|TRBJ1-2|TRBV15|once
TGTGCCACCAGCAGAGGGGATACAGGGCCTGGCTACACCTTC
CATSRGDTGPGYTF
>NA|TRBJ1-5|TRBV19|NA
TGTGCCAGTAGTATGTTAGGGGGCAATCAGCCCCAGCATTTT
CASSMLGGNQPQHF
>TRBD2|TRBJ2-3|TRBV7-6|few
TGTGCCAGCAGCCCTAGGGTAGCGGGGAGCACAGATACGCAGTATTTT
CASSPRVAGSTDTQYF
>TRBD2|TRBJ2-6|TRBV7-2|NA
TGTGCCAGCAGCTTCTTGGGACTAGCGGGGGCTGGGGCCAACGTCCTGACTTTC
CASSFLGLAGAGANVLTF
>TRBD2|TRBJ2-7|TRBV2|few
TGTGCCAGCAGTGAAGCAGGGAGGGGTTACGAGCAGTACTTC
CASSEAGRGYEQYF
>NA|TRBJ2-1|TRBV10-3|NA
TGTGCCATCAGTGACCTTAATACGGGGCAGTTCTTC
CAISDLNTGQFF
>NA|TRBJ1-2|TRBV7-9|NA
TGTGCCAGCAGCACCTGGACAGTGCGTATACCTTCTAACTATGGCTACACCTTC
CASSTWTVRIPSNYGYTF
>NA|TRBJ2-5|TRBV11-2|NA
TGTGCCAGCAGCTTAGCCGTTCCAGGGCAAGAGACCCAGTACTTC
CASSLAVPGQETQYF
>TRBD1|TRBJ1-1|TRBV27|NA
TGTGCCAGCACAGCAACCTACAGGGGGCTGGGCACTGAAGCTTTCTTT
CASTATYRGLGTEAFF
>TRBD1|TRBJ2-2|TRBV30|NA
TGTGCCTGGTCATTAGGGCGACAGGGGTCGAACACCGGGGAGCTGTTTTTT
CAWSLGRQGSNTGELFF
>NA|TRBJ2-5|TRBV5-4|NA
TGTGCCAGCAGCAGTTTAGGCCCGGACTCAGAGACCCAGTACTTC
CASSSLGPDSETQYF
>NA|TRBJ1-1|TRBV9|NA
TGTGCCAGCAGCGCCAGGGTGGCCTACACTGAAGCTTTCTTT
CASSARVAYTEAFF
>TRBD2|TRBJ2-2|TRBV15|NA
TGTGCCACCAGCCGGCGGGGGGGCAACGGGGAGCTGTTTTTT
CATSRRGGNGELFF
>NA|TRBJ2-2|TRBV9|NA
TGTGCCAGCACGGCGGGGAGAAACACCGGGGAGCTGTTTTTT
CASTAGRNTGELFF
>TRBD2|TRBJ2-5|TRBV29-1|NA
TGCAGCGTTGTTAGCGGGGGCCCTGGGGAGACCCAGTACTTC
CSVVSGGPGETQYF
>TRBD1|TRBJ1-3|TRBV6-2/TRBV6-3|NA
TGTGCCAGCAGTTACTCGATCTTTTCCGGGACAGCCTACTCTGGAAACACCATATATTTT
CASSYSIFSGTAYSGNTIYF
>TRBD1|TRBJ2-7|TRBV28|NA
TGTGCCAGCAGTTTTGCCTCCGGGACAGGCCTTTACGAGCAGTACTTC
CASSFASGTGLYEQYF
>TRBD1|TRBJ1-5|TRBV5-1|NA
TGCGCCAGCAGCGAGACAGGGGCGCCGGGTGAGCCCCAGCATTTT
CASSETGAPGEPQHF
>NA|TRBJ1-1|TRBV3-1/TRBV3-2|NA
TGTGCCAGCAGCCAAGGGGAGGCGGTTGAAGCTTTCTTT
CASSQGEAVEAFF
>NA|TRBJ2-2|TRBV5-4|once
TGTGCCAGCAGCACACGACAGAACACCGGGGAGCTGTTTTTT
CASSTRQNTGELFF
>NA|TRBJ2-7|TRBV30|NA
TGTGCCTGCTCAGGGGTCTACGAGCAGTACTTC
CACSGVYEQYF
>TRBD1|TRBJ1-5|TRBV5-1|NA
TGCGCCAGCAGCTTGGGGGACAGTCAAGGGAATCAGCCCCAGCATTTT
CASSLGDSQGNQPQHF
>TRBD2|TRBJ2-3|TRBV15|NA
TGTGCCACCAGCAGAGATCGGAGGACTAGCGGCGACTACACAGATACGCAGTATTTT
CATSRDRRTSGDYTDTQYF
>NA|TRBJ1-2|TRBV4-1|few
TGCGCCAGCAGCCAACCCCAGGGAATCGGCTATGGCTACACCTTC
CASSQPQGIGYGYTF
>TRBD2|TRBJ2-1|TRBV6-4|NA
TGTGCCAGCAGTGAGGGACTAGCGGGGGCCAATGAGCAGTTCTTC
CASSEGLAGANEQFF
>TRBD1|TRBJ1-2|TRBV29-1|NA
TGCAGCGCCGACCAGGGGGCCTATGGCTACACCTTC
CSADQGAYGYTF
>NA|TRBJ2-2|TRBV7-9|NA
TGTGCCAGCAGCTTCTCACAAGGGGAGCTGTTTTTT
CASSFSQGELFF
>TRBD2|TRBJ2-2|TRBV3-1/TRBV3-2|NA
TGTGCCAGCAGCCCGACTAGCGGGGTAATGGGGACCGGGGAGCTGTTTTTT
CASSPTSGVMGTGELFF
>NA|TRBJ1-6|TRBV28|NA
TGTGCCAGCACATACCTCCAGGCGCCCCTCCACTTT
CASTYLQAPLHF
>TRBD1|TRBJ1-6|TRBV5-1|few
TGCGCCAGCAGCTTGATCTCAGGGGGCGTTTACTCACCCCTCCACTTT
CASSLISGGVYSPLHF
>TRBD1|TRBJ1-2|TRBV3-1/TRBV3-2|NA
TGTGCCAGCAGCAACGACAGGGTCGGCTACACCTTC
CASSNDRVGYTF
>TRBD1|TRBJ2-1|TRBV28|NA
TGTGCCAGCAGCTCCCCCGGGACAGGCGCCTACAATGAGCAGTTCTTC
CASSSPGTGAYNEQFF
>TRBD1|TRBJ1-6|TRBV7-2|NA
TGTGCCAGCAGATTCCGGGACAGCCCTAATTCACCCCTCCACTTT
CASRFRDSPNSPLHF
>NA|TRBJ1-2|TRBV11-2|NA
TGTGCCAGCAGCTTAGGTGGGGGCCGATCCTATGGCTACACCTTC
CASSLGGGRSYGYTF